The rows below give T cell receptor beta chains drawn from one sample of a study of T cells after yellow fever vaccination. MiXCR, run by TCRdb on the 5' RACE reads, gives a single entry per CDR3 protein. The profile shows roughly 320,000 distinct CDR3 sequences, about 10% of them singletons. Here the sequenced sample was CD4+ T cells sorted from PBMCs, taken 45 days after the yellow fever booster vaccination. These receptors came from a man between 18 and 29 years old who received the YFV17D yellow fever vaccine. Each CDR3 is given with its conserved first and last residue. Each record gives: J gene, V gene, CDR3 length, D gene, clone size, CDR3 DNA, CDR3 protein. A D gene is named only where the DNA matches it firmly. Size values are once, few and many counts, or a class for expanded clones, and some rows have none.

TRBJ2-3 TRBV4-2 16 - few TGCGCCAGCAGCCAAGGTCTGGGCGCGAGCACAGATACGCAGTATTTT CASSQGLGASTDTQYF
TRBJ1-4 TRBV12-3/TRBV12-4 14 - few TGTGCCAGCAGTTTAGTTCAGGGTGATGAAAAACTGTTTTTT CASSLVQGDEKLFF
TRBJ1-4 TRBV12-3/TRBV12-4 14 - - TGTGCCAGCAGTATCACAGGGAGTAATGAAAAACTGTTTTTT CASSITGSNEKLFF
TRBJ2-5 TRBV28 13 - - TGTGCCAGCAGCACCTGGGGGCGAGAGACCCAGTACTTC CASSTWGRETQYF
TRBJ2-1 TRBV11-1 15 TRBD2 few TGTGCCAGCAGCTATGGGACTATCTTCTCCAATGAGCAGTTCTTC CASSYGTIFSNEQFF
TRBJ2-1 TRBV6-2/TRBV6-3 11 - few TGTGCCAGCAGTTACTCACTGCGGCAGTTCTTC CASSYSLRQFF
TRBJ1-1 TRBV5-1 14 - few TGCGCCAGCGCCCCCGGGTCCTCTAACACTGAAGCTTTCTTT CASAPGSSNTEAFF
TRBJ2-4 TRBV6-6 12 TRBD2 - TGTGCCAGCGGGCCGGGAGGACCAATTCAGTACTTC CASGPGGPIQYF
TRBJ2-5 TRBV7-2 16 TRBD2 few TGTGCCAGCAGCTCCTCCTTTTTCGGGGGGCAAGAGACCCAGTACTTC CASSSSFFGGQETQYF
TRBJ2-5 TRBV3-1 14 - - TGTGCCAGCAGCCAAGGACCCGAATATGGGACCCAGTACTTC CASSQGPEYGTQYF
TRBJ2-1 TRBV6-1 16 TRBD2 - TGTGCCAGCAGTGAAGGTAGCGGGGGGGCGTACAATGAGCAGTTCTTC CASSEGSGGAYNEQFF
TRBJ2-5 TRBV4-2 17 TRBD2 few TGTGCCAGCAGCCAAGATCGGACTAGCGGGGCCCAAGAGACCCAGTACTTC CASSQDRTSGAQETQYF
TRBJ1-4 TRBV5-4 13 - few TGTGCCAGCAGCTTTTACGATCGAGAAAAACTGTTTTTT CASSFYDREKLFF
TRBJ2-3 TRBV7-3 15 - - TGTGCCAGCAGCTTAATGGGAGGGGGGGGAGATACGCAGTATTTT CASSLMGGGGDTQYF
TRBJ1-5 TRBV6-6 16 TRBD1 few TGTGCCAGCAGCCCCGACAGGGGAGGTAGCAATCAGCCCCAGCATTTT CASSPDRGGSNQPQHF
TRBJ1-1 TRBV18 14 - few TGTGCCAGCTCACCAGAAGGCAGGAACACTGAAGCTTTCTTT CASSPEGRNTEAFF
TRBJ2-3 TRBV6-5 14 - many TGTGCCAGCAGTTACTTAGGTTCGCAAGATACGCAGTATTTT CASSYLGSQDTQYF
TRBJ2-5 TRBV5-1 15 - many TGCGCCAGCAGGCCCGGGACCCCTCGCAAAGAGACCCAGTACTTC CASRPGTPRKETQYF
TRBJ1-2 TRBV6-6 12 - - TGTGCCAGCAGTTACTCGGAATATGGCTACACCTTC CASSYSEYGYTF
TRBJ1-2 TRBV6-5 14 TRBD1 few TGTGCCAGCAGTCCAAGGGCAGGGGGCCATGGCTACACCTTC CASSPRAGGHGYTF
TRBJ2-5 TRBV5-1 15 - many TGCGCCAGCAGCTCAGGATGGACCTCCCAAGAGACCCAGTACTTC CASSSGWTSQETQYF
TRBJ1-3 TRBV27 14 - - TGTGCCAGCAGTTTGGCATTGTCTGGAAACACCATATATTTT CASSLALSGNTIYF
TRBJ1-4 TRBV12-1 15 - few TGTGCCAGCAGCTTTGTGCTCCAGCCTAGGGAAAAACTGTTTTTT CASSFVLQPREKLFF
TRBJ2-2 TRBV5-1 16 TRBD1 few TGCGCCAGCAGCTTGGACCCGAACAGGGGCGCCGGGGAGCTGTTTTTT CASSLDPNRGAGELFF
TRBJ2-7 TRBV7-3 15 TRBD2 - TGTGCCAGCAGCTCACCGGCTAGCGGTAACTATGAGCAGTACTTC CASSSPASGNYEQYF
TRBJ2-5 TRBV12-3/TRBV12-4 14 - - TGTGCCAGCAGACTTACTTCAAGGGGGGGAACCCAGTACTTC CASRLTSRGGTQYF
TRBJ2-1 TRBV7-2 14 TRBD1 - TGTGCCAGCAGCTCGGGACAGGGGCGGGATGAGCAGTTCTTC CASSSGQGRDEQFF
TRBJ2-7 TRBV2 12 - - TGTGCCAGTAGGACAGAGACCTACGAGCAGTACTTC CASRTETYEQYF
TRBJ2-7 TRBV3-1 15 - many TGTGCCAGCAGCCAAGTATCTACAGGATACTACGAGCAGTACTTC CASSQVSTGYYEQYF
TRBJ1-1 TRBV5-1 14 - - TGCGCCAGCAGCTTGGGACAGACATCCGCTGAAGCTTTCTTT CASSLGQTSAEAFF
TRBJ1-2 TRBV7-9 15 - - TGTGCCAGCAGCCGTGGACAGTCGCATAACTATGGCTACACCTTC CASSRGQSHNYGYTF
TRBJ1-1 TRBV10-3 13 - few TGTGCCACCACAAGGGCCGGGAACACTGAAGCTTTCTTT CATTRAGNTEAFF
TRBJ1-1 TRBV9 15 - few TGTGCCAGCAGCGTAGTGGGCGGATTGAACACTGAAGCTTTCTTT CASSVVGGLNTEAFF
TRBJ1-6 TRBV5-5 13 - few TGTGCCAGCAGCTTGTATGGGAATTCACCCCTCCACTTT CASSLYGNSPLHF
TRBJ2-5 TRBV7-6 17 TRBD2 few TGTGCCAGCAGCTCCTATACTTCGGGAGGGGGGGCAGAGACCCAGTACTTC CASSSYTSGGGAETQYF
TRBJ2-7 TRBV5-6 12 - - TGTGCCAGCAGCTTCCGATCCTACGAGCAGTACTTC CASSFRSYEQYF
TRBJ2-1 TRBV12-3/TRBV12-4 15 - many TGTGCCAGCAGTTCCCCCGGGCCCCAAGAAGGTGAGCAGTTCTTC CASSSPGPQEGEQFF
TRBJ1-1 TRBV6-2/TRBV6-3 14 TRBD1 few TGTGCCAGCAGTTGGGACAGGCGGGCCACTGAAGCTTTCTTT CASSWDRRATEAFF
TRBJ1-3 TRBV5-1 16 TRBD1 few TGCGCCAGCAGCCGCACGACAGGGGTCGCTGGAAACACCATATATTTT CASSRTTGVAGNTIYF
TRBJ2-1 TRBV6-5 15 - - TGTGCCAGCACCCGTTTAAGAGGGGCCTACAATGAGCAGTTCTTC CASTRLRGAYNEQFF
TRBJ2-1 TRBV28 14 TRBD1 - TGTGCCAGCAGTTTAGGGGGACAGGGAAATGAGCAGTTCTTC CASSLGGQGNEQFF
TRBJ1-1 TRBV7-2 13 - - TGTGCCAGCAGCTGGTCACTGGACACTGAAGCTTTCTTT CASSWSLDTEAFF
TRBJ2-2 TRBV3-1 16 TRBD2 few TGTGCCAGCGTACAGAACGGGGGGGCGAACACCGGGGAGCTGTTTTTT CASVQNGGANTGELFF
TRBJ2-5 TRBV4-2 15 - - TGTGCCAGCAGCCAAGATCCCAGGGCAAGGGAGACCCAGTACTTC CASSQDPRARETQYF
TRBJ2-3 TRBV4-3 14 - many TGCGCCAGCAGCCAAGCCCCAGGCCCAGATACGCAGTATTTT CASSQAPGPDTQYF
TRBJ2-1 TRBV12-3/TRBV12-4 16 TRBD1 many TGTGCCAGCAGCTCCAGTCCGGGACAGAGTTACAATGAGCAGTTCTTC CASSSSPGQSYNEQFF
TRBJ2-3 TRBV5-6 18 TRBD2 - TGTGCCAGCAGCGTTACTAGCGGGGGACCGTATAGCACAGATACGCAGTATTTT CASSVTSGGPYSTDTQYF
TRBJ1-2 TRBV6-2/TRBV6-3 14 - - TGTGCCAGCAGTAGGGCCTTCGGGACTTATGGCTACACCTTC CASSRAFGTYGYTF
TRBJ2-5 TRBV7-2 16 - - TGTGCCAGCAGCTTTAATCCAATCTCACTTCAAGAGACCCAGTACTTC CASSFNPISLQETQYF
TRBJ1-2 TRBV6-6 14 - - TGTGCCAGCAGTTACTCATCGGCAGGGATGTACTACACCTTC CASSYSSAGMYYTF
TRBJ2-5 TRBV4-3 16 TRBD1 few TGCGCCAGCAGCCAAGTAACAGGGGGGATTAAAGAGACCCAGTACTTC CASSQVTGGIKETQYF
TRBJ2-2 TRBV5-1 12 - few TGCGCCAGCAGCTTACGTAGGGTGGAGCTGTTTTTT CASSLRRVELFF
TRBJ2-4 TRBV7-9 15 TRBD2 - TGTGCCAGCAGCCCCGGGGGGAGGGCCGGCAGCATTCAGTACTTC CASSPGGRAGSIQYF
TRBJ2-2 TRBV10-3 13 - - TGTGCCATCATGGGCCTTAACACCGGGGAGCTGTTTTTT CAIMGLNTGELFF
TRBJ2-3 TRBV14 15 TRBD2 - TGTGCCAGCAGCCAAGTGACTAGCCTTCCAGATACGCAGTATTTT CASSQVTSLPDTQYF
TRBJ2-3 TRBV24-1 14 TRBD2 few TGTGCCACCCTCGATAGCGGGGGGATGGATACGCAGTATTTT CATLDSGGMDTQYF
TRBJ2-2 TRBV10-3 14 TRBD1 few TGTGCCATCAGTGGGACAGGGAACACCGGGGAGCTGTTTTTT CAISGTGNTGELFF
TRBJ2-2 TRBV12-3/TRBV12-4 16 TRBD2 - TGTGCCAGCAGTTTGACTAGCGGGGTGAACACCGGGGAGCTGTTTTTT CASSLTSGVNTGELFF
TRBJ2-1 TRBV23-1 12 - - TGCGCCAGCAGTATACGGGACAATGAGCAGTTCTTC CASSIRDNEQFF
TRBJ2-2 TRBV7-8 16 - - TGTGCCAGCAGCTTATTCCCGGGAGCGAACACCGGGGAGCTGTTTTTT CASSLFPGANTGELFF